The entry below gives a single TCR beta chain sequence along with its context. Antigen: not known. Together with a sample-barcoded 5' primer, a J-beta primer mix was included in a second PCR lasting about 6 to 11 cycles. Each cDNA molecule received a tag from a template-switch adaptor that had 12 random nucleotides. MiXCR, run by TCRdb on the 5' RACE reads, gives a single entry per CDR3 protein. The sample contains more than 800,000 distinct CDR3 sequences, about 28% of which appear only once. This record comes from a study of blood T cells in healthy people across ages. Those donating, healthy Caucasian individuals from Russia, were aged 6 to 90. Germline CDR1 and CDR2: GTSNPN and SVGIG (reference sequence). The CDR3 spans 15 residues. Study results and caveats: Unsorted PBMCs ruled out conclusive naive versus antigen-experienced comparison.

Material: blood. This TCR was recovered from a woman of 80 years or more in good health. J is TRBJ2-5 and V is TRBV30, with a tentative D call TRBD1 (6 bases). The DNA end favors TRBJ2-7, so the J call may be wrong. CDR3 protein: CAWSDRVKSSIEQYF. For the CDR3, the DNA is TGTGCCTGGAGTGACAGGGTCAAATCCTCTATCGAGCAGTACTTC.